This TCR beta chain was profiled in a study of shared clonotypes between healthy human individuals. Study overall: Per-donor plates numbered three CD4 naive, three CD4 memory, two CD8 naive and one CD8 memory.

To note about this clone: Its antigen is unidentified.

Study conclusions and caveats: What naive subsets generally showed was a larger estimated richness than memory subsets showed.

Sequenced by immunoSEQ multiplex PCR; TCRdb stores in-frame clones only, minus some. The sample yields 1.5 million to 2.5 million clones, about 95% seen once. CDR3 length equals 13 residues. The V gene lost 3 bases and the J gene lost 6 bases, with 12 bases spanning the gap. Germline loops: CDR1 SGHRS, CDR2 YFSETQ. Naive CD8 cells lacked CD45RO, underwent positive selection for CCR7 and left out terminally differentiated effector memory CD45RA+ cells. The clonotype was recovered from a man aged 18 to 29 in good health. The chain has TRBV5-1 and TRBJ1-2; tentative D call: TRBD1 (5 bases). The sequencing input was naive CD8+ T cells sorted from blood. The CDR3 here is CASSSGLGDGYTF. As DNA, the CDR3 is TGCGCCAGCAGCTCCGGACTAGGGGATGGCTACACCTTC.